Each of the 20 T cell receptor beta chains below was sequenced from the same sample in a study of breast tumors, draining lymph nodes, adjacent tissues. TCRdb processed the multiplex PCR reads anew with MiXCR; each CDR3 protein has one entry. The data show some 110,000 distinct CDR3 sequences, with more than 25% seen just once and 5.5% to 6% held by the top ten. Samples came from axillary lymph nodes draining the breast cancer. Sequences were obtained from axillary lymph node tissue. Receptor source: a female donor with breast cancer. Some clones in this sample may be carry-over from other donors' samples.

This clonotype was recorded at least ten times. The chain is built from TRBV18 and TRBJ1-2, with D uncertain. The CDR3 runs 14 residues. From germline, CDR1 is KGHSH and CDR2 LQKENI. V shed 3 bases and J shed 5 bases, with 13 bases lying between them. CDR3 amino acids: CASSPGLNLYGYTF. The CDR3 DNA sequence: TGTGCCAGCTCACCCGGACTGAACCTTTATGGCTACACCTTC.

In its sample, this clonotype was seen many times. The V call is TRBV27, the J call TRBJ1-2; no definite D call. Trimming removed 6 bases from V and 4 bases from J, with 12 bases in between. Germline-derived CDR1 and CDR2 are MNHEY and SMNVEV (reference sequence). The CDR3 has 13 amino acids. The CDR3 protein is CASSWGMGYGYTF. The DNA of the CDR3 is TGTGCCAGCAGCTGGGGTATGGGCTATGGCTACACCTTC.

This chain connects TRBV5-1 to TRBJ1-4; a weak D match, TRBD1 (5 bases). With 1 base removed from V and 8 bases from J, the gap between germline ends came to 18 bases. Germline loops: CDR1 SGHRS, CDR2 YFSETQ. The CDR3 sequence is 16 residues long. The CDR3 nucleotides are TGCGCCAGCAGCTTGACGGACACCCGGGGGAGGGAAAAACTGTTTTTT. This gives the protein CASSLTDTRGREKLFF.

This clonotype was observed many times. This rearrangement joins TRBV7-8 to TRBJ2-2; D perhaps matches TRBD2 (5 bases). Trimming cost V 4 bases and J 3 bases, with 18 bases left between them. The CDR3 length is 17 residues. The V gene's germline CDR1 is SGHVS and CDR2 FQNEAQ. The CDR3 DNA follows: TGTGCCAGCAGCTCAGACTACGGGCCAGAGCACACCGGGGAGCTGTTTTTT. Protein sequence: CASSSDYGPEHTGELFF.

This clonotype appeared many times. The CDR3 DNA is TGTGCCAGCAGCCAGTCCCTTGGAACAGCCTACGAGCAGTACTTC. Protein: CASSQSLGTAYEQYF. The chain couples TRBV3-1 to TRBJ2-7; D ambiguous. The germline V gene encodes CDR1 LGHDT and CDR2 YNNKEL (reference sequence). The CDR3 totals 15 residues. Trimming took 3 bases from V and 2 from J, leaving 14 bases between them.

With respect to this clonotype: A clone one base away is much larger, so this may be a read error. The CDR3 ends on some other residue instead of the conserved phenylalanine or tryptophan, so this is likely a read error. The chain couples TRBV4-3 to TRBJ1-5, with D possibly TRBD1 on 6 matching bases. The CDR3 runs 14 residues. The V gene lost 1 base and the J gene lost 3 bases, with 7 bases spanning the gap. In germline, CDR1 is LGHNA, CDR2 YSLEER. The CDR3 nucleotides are TGCGCCAGCAGCCAAGGGACAGCCAATCAGCCCCAGCATTCT. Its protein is CASSQGTANQPQHS.

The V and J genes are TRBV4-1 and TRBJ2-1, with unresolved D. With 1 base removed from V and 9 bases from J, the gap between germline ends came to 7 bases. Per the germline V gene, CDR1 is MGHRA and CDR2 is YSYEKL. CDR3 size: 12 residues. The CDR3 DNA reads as TGCGCCAGCAGCCAAGTTTTCGGTGAGCAGTTCTTC. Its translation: CASSQVFGEQFF.

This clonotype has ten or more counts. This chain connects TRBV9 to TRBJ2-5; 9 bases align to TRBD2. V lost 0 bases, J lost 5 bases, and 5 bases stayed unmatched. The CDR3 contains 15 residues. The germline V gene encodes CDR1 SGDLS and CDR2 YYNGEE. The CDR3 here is CASSVGLAGWETQYF. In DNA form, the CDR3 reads TGTGCCAGCAGCGTAGGGCTAGCGGGATGGGAGACCCAGTACTTC.

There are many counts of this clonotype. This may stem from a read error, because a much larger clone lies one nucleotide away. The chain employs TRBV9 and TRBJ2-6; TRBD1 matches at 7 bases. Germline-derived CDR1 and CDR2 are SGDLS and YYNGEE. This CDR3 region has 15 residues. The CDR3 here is CASSDDRAGANVPTF. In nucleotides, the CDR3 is TGTGCCAGCAGCGACGACAGGGCTGGGGCCAACGTCCCGACTTTC.

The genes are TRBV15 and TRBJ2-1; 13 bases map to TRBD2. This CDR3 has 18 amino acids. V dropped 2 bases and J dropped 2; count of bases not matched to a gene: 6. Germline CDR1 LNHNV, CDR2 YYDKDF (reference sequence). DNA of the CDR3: TGTGCCACCAGCAGAATGGGGACTAGCGGGACTACCTACAATGAGCAGTTCTTC. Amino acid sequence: CATSRMGTSGTTYNEQFF.

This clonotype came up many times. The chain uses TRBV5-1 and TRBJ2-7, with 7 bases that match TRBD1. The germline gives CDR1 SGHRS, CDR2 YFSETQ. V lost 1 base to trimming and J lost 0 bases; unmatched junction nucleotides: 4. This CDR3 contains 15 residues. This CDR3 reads CASSLIRDSSYEQYF. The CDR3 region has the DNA TGCGCCAGCAGCTTGATTCGGGACAGCTCCTACGAGCAGTACTTC.

The CDR3 sequence: CASSRNREGHYF. CDR3 coding DNA: TGCGCCAGCAGCCGGAACAGGGAGGGGCACTACTTC. This sequence joins TRBV5-1 and TRBJ2-7, with TRBD2 as a possible D gene (7 bases). Germline V CDR1 and CDR2: SGHRS, YFSETQ. The length of the CDR3 is 12 residues. V dropped 4 bases and J dropped 13 bases, with 18 bases sitting between them.

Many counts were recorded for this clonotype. CDR3 in DNA: TGTGCCAGCAGCTCCGGGGTCTACTACGAGCAGTACTTC. It encodes CASSSGVYYEQYF. The gene calls are TRBV28 and TRBJ2-7; D is perhaps TRBD2 (5 bases). CDR3 length: 13 amino acids. Germline assignment: CDR1 MDHEN and CDR2 SYDVKM. V lost 6 bases, J lost 3 bases, and 12 bases lay in between.

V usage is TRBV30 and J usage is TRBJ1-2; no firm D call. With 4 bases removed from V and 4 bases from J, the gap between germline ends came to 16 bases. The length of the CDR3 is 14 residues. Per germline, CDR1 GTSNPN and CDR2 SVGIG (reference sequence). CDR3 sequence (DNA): TGTGCCTGGAACCAAGACACATCCCTCTATGGCTACACCTTC. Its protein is CAWNQDTSLYGYTF.

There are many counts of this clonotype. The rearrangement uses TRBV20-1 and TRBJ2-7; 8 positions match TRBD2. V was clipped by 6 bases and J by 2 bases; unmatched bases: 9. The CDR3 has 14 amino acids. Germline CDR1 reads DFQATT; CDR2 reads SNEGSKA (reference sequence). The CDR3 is CSAETSVGTYEQYF. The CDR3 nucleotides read TGCAGTGCCGAGACTAGCGTGGGAACCTACGAGCAGTACTTC.

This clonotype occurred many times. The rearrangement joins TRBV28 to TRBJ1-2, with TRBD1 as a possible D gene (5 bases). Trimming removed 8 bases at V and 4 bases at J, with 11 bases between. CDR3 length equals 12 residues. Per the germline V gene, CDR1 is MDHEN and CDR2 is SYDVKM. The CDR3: CASSRGGYGYTF. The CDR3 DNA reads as TGTGCCAGCTCAAGGGGAGGCTATGGCTACACCTTC.

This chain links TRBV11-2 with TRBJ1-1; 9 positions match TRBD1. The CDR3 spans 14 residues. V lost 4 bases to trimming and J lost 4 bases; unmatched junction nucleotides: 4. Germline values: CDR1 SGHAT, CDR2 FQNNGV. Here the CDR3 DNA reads TGTGCCAGCAGCTGGGACAGGGTAATCACTGAAGCTTTCTTT. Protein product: CASSWDRVITEAFF. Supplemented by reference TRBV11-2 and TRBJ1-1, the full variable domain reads EAGVAQSPRYKIIEKRQSVAFWCNPISGHATLYWYQQILGQGPKLLIQFQNNGVVDDSQLPKDRFSAERLKGVDSTLKIQPAKLEDSAVYLCASSWDRVITEAFFGQGTRLTVV.

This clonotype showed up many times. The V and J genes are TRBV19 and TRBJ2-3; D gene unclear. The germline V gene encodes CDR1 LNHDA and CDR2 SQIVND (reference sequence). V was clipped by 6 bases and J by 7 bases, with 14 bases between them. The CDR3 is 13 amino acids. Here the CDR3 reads CASSRTPGYTQYF. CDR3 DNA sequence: TGTGCCAGTAGCAGGACCCCCGGTTATACGCAGTATTTT. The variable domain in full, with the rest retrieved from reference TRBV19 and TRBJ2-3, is DGGITQSPKYLFRKEGQNVTLSCEQNLNHDAMYWYRQDPGQGLRLIYYSQIVNDFQKGDIAEGYSVSREKKESFPLTVTSAQKNPTAFYLCASSRTPGYTQYFGPGTRLTVL.

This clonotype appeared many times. This CDR3 reads CASSRRASTTNEKLFF. DNA of the CDR3: TGTGCCAGCTCACGACGTGCATCCACAACTAATGAAAAACTGTTTTTT. This chain uses TRBV18 with TRBJ1-4; D not resolved. Between the trimmed V and J ends, which lost 4 bases and 0 bases, there was a span of 12 bases. Germline CDR1 reads KGHSH; CDR2 reads LQKENI. This CDR3 is built from 16 residues.

The CDR3 protein is CASSPPRPGTSGSRRTDTQYF. In nucleotides, the CDR3 is TGTGCCAGCAGTCCCCCCCGCCCCGGGACTAGCGGTTCGAGACGCACAGATACGCAGTATTTT. The rearrangement links TRBV6-2 or TRBV6-3 to TRBJ2-3; TRBD2 aligns across 11 bases. The germline V gene encodes CDR1 MNHEY and CDR2 SVGEGT. This CDR3 is built from 21 residues. Trimming took 5 bases from V and 1 from J; bases not matched to a gene: 20.